Listed below are T cell receptor beta chains from one sample, sequenced in a study of shared clonotypes between healthy human individuals. Profiling relied on immunoSEQ multiplex PCR, and the TCRdb table lists in-frame clones only, not all of them. This table has roughly 2.2 million clones, 80% to 95% appearing once. The sample comprised naive CD4+ T cells from PBMCs. These receptors were collected from a man in his late teens or twenties in good health. Some clones in this sample may be carry-over from other donors' samples. Both conserved end residues are part of each CDR3. D genes are given only for firm matches. Clone size is shown for a subset of rows, as once, few, many or a class of expanded clone.

>TRBV28|TRBD2|NA|TRBJ2-1
CASIGGGPPSYNEQFF
TGTGCCAGCATTGGGGGAGGGCCTCCCTCCTACAATGAGCAGTTCTTC
>TRBV7-9|NA|once|TRBJ2-7
CASSLETPYEQYF
TGTGCCAGCAGCTTGGAGACTCCCTACGAGCAGTACTTC
>TRBV6-5|NA|NA|TRBJ2-3
CASSGSSDTQYF
TGTGCCAGCAGTGGGTCATCAGATACGCAGTATTTT
>TRBV4-1|TRBD1|NA|TRBJ1-1
CASSHLVTGMNTEAFF
TGCGCCAGCAGCCACCTCGTGACAGGGATGAACACTGAAGCTTTCTTT
>TRBV28|NA|NA|TRBJ2-7
CASSLIGGSYEQYF
TGTGCCAGCAGTCTTATCGGGGGCTCCTACGAGCAGTACTTC
>TRBV21-1|NA|NA|TRBJ2-1
CASSKLPHSSYNEQFF
TGTGCCAGCAGCAAATTACCTCATAGCTCCTACAATGAGCAGTTCTTC
>TRBV27|NA|NA|TRBJ2-6
CASSGLGTQTPGANVLTF
TGTGCCAGCAGTGGCCTCGGGACTCAAACCCCTGGGGCCAACGTCCTGACTTTC
>TRBV19|NA|NA|TRBJ1-1
CASSPKSGTEAFF
TGTGCCAGTAGTCCGAAGTCGGGCACTGAAGCTTTCTTT
>TRBV7-6|TRBD1|NA|TRBJ2-3
CASSLAGGRTDTQYF
TGTGCCAGCAGCTTAGCAGGGGGCAGGACAGATACGCAGTATTTT
>TRBV6-5|TRBD2|NA|TRBJ2-7
CASGRLAGEYEQYF
TGTGCCAGCGGGAGACTAGCGGGAGAATACGAGCAGTACTTC
>TRBV28|NA|NA|TRBJ1-2
CASSSNLRQTSNYGYTF
TGTGCCAGCAGTTCCAACCTCAGACAGACTTCTAACTATGGCTACACCTTC
>TRBV11-3|TRBD1|NA|TRBJ2-2
CASSRGQGAAGELFF
TGTGCCAGCAGCCGAGGACAGGGGGCAGCCGGGGAGCTGTTTTTT
>TRBV18|TRBD2|NA|TRBJ2-1
CASSPWTSGNEQFF
TGTGCCAGCTCACCTTGGACTAGCGGCAATGAGCAGTTCTTC
>TRBV28|NA|NA|TRBJ1-1
CASISSKNTEAFF
TGTGCCAGCATATCGTCAAAGAACACTGAAGCTTTCTTT
>TRBV4-2|NA|NA|TRBJ1-2
CASSQDRRGSWGYTF
TGTGCCAGCAGCCAAGATAGGAGGGGTTCGTGGGGCTACACCTTC
>TRBV28|TRBD2|NA|TRBJ2-7
CASNSRLAGGLYEQYF
TGTGCCAGCAACTCCCGTCTAGCGGGGGGACTCTACGAGCAGTACTTC
>TRBV27|TRBD1|NA|TRBJ2-7
CASSLGRGYEQYF
TGTGCCAGCAGTTTAGGCAGGGGGTACGAGCAGTACTTC
>TRBV5-5|NA|NA|TRBJ1-2
CASSLLQGTSNYGYTF
TGTGCCAGCAGCTTGTTACAGGGAACTTCTAACTATGGCTACACCTTC
>TRBV29-1|NA|NA|TRBJ1-2
CSVSGPDGYTF
TGCAGCGTCTCAGGGCCGGATGGCTACACCTTC
>TRBV29-1|TRBD1|NA|TRBJ1-2
CSVEDLRRGLGYTF
TGCAGCGTTGAAGATCTAAGGAGGGGGCTTGGCTACACCTTC
>TRBV10-1|TRBD2|NA|TRBJ2-1
CASSGTSGTYSYNEQFF
TGCGCCAGCAGTGGGACTAGCGGGACCTACTCCTACAATGAGCAGTTCTTC
>TRBV2|TRBD2|NA|TRBJ2-1
CASSDGSGRANEQFF
TGTGCCAGCAGTGACGGTAGCGGGAGGGCAAATGAGCAGTTCTTC
>TRBV29-1|NA|NA|TRBJ2-3
CSGQLIGSTDTQYF
TGCAGCGGACAACTAATCGGGAGCACAGATACGCAGTATTTT
>TRBV28|NA|once|TRBJ1-5
CASSPPRAGNQPQHF
TGTGCCAGCAGTCCCCCCCGGGCCGGCAATCAGCCCCAGCATTTT